A selection of T cell receptor beta chains follows, all from one sample in a study of radiotherapy plus CTLA-4 blockade in lung cancer. TCRdb's table, derived via immunoSEQ multiplex PCR, lists solely in-frame clones and lacks some. The sample includes some 70,000 clones, around 80% seen only once; the top ten take roughly a tenth. The specimen comprised peripheral blood, sampled from a patient treated with radiotherapy plus ipilimumab. Every receptor here comes from a human donor with non-small cell lung cancer who had a complete response to radiotherapy plus ipilimumab. The CDR3 runs from the conserved cysteine through the conserved F or W. D genes are given only for firm matches. Clone sizes are given selectively: once, few, many, or a class where the clone is expanded.

cdr3_aa: CASRDTMSSYEQYF
cdr3_nt: TGCGCCAGCAGGGACACGATGAGCTCCTACGAGCAGTACTTC
clone_size: once
v_call: TRBV5-4
d_call: .
j_call: TRBJ2-7

cdr3_aa: CASSVSRGTSGNDEQFF
cdr3_nt: TGTGCCAGCAGCGTATCCCGCGGGACTAGCGGGAACGATGAGCAGTTCTTC
clone_size: .
v_call: TRBV9
d_call: TRBD2
j_call: TRBJ2-1

cdr3_aa: CASSEGDIWNQPQHF
cdr3_nt: TGTGCCAGCAGTGAGGGGGACATCTGGAATCAGCCCCAGCATTTT
clone_size: few
v_call: TRBV2
d_call: .
j_call: TRBJ1-5

cdr3_aa: CASSPGTTTVVRFF
cdr3_nt: TGTGCCAGCAGCCCCGGGACTACCACAGTTGTAAGGTTCTTC
clone_size: .
v_call: TRBV27
d_call: TRBD2
j_call: TRBJ2-1

cdr3_aa: CASRGNYNQPQHF
cdr3_nt: TGTGCCAGTAGAGGTAATTACAATCAGCCCCAGCATTTT
clone_size: .
v_call: TRBV19
d_call: .
j_call: TRBJ1-5

cdr3_aa: CASSVRRLASNEQFF
cdr3_nt: TGTGCCAGCAGTGTCCGACGACTAGCGTCTAATGAGCAGTTCTTC
clone_size: .
v_call: TRBV2
d_call: TRBD2
j_call: TRBJ2-1

cdr3_aa: CASSQTGLSGNTIYF
cdr3_nt: TGTGCCAGCAGTCAGACAGGTCTCTCTGGAAACACCATATATTTT
clone_size: .
v_call: TRBV6-5
d_call: .
j_call: TRBJ1-3

cdr3_aa: CASRAGQFVDLEQFF
cdr3_nt: TGTGCCAGTCGCGCGGGACAGTTTGTTGATTTGGAGCAGTTCTTC
clone_size: .
v_call: TRBV19
d_call: .
j_call: TRBJ2-1

cdr3_aa: CAWSIRTSYTF
cdr3_nt: TGTGCCTGGAGTATCAGGACAAGCTACACCTTC
clone_size: .
v_call: TRBV30
d_call: .
j_call: TRBJ1-2

cdr3_aa: CASSATARPSYNSPLHF
cdr3_nt: TGTGCCAGCTCTGCAACAGCACGACCCTCCTATAATTCACCCCTCCACTTT
clone_size: .
v_call: TRBV18
d_call: .
j_call: TRBJ1-6

cdr3_aa: CAWSLEGGGQPQHF
cdr3_nt: TGTGCCTGGAGCCTAGAGGGGGGAGGTCAGCCCCAGCATTTT
clone_size: .
v_call: TRBV30
d_call: .
j_call: TRBJ1-5

cdr3_aa: CAWSPSYNEQFF
cdr3_nt: TGTGCCTGGAGTCCCTCCTACAATGAGCAGTTCTTC
clone_size: .
v_call: TRBV30
d_call: .
j_call: TRBJ2-1

cdr3_aa: CASSISWDRGRNEQFF
cdr3_nt: TGTGCCAGTAGTATAAGTTGGGACAGGGGTAGGAATGAGCAGTTCTTC
clone_size: .
v_call: TRBV19
d_call: TRBD1
j_call: TRBJ2-1

cdr3_aa: CASSEIANYGYTF
cdr3_nt: TGTGCCAGCTCAGAGATAGCTAACTATGGCTACACCTTC
clone_size: .
v_call: TRBV18
d_call: .
j_call: TRBJ1-2

cdr3_aa: CASSLHRSNYGYTF
cdr3_nt: TGCGCCAGCAGCTTGCACAGGAGTAACTATGGCTACACCTTC
clone_size: .
v_call: TRBV5-1
d_call: .
j_call: TRBJ1-2

cdr3_aa: CASSGSLLNYGYTF
cdr3_nt: TGTGCCAGCAGCGGCAGTCTCCTTAACTATGGCTACACCTTC
clone_size: .
v_call: TRBV9
d_call: .
j_call: TRBJ1-2

cdr3_aa: CASSLGTAGRGYTF
cdr3_nt: TGTGCCAGCAGCCTCGGGACGGCTGGGAGAGGCTACACCTTC
clone_size: .
v_call: TRBV11-3
d_call: .
j_call: TRBJ1-2

cdr3_aa: CASSLAVLAGVVDTQYF
cdr3_nt: TGCGCCAGCAGCTTGGCTGTCCTAGCGGGAGTGGTAGATACGCAGTATTTT
clone_size: .
v_call: TRBV5-1
d_call: TRBD2
j_call: TRBJ2-3

cdr3_aa: CASSLKGGFNTGELFF
cdr3_nt: TGTGCCAGCAGCTTAAAGGGGGGCTTTAACACCGGGGAGCTGTTTTTT
clone_size: few
v_call: TRBV11-3
d_call: .
j_call: TRBJ2-2

cdr3_aa: CASSLNQAGGANTEAFF
cdr3_nt: TGTGCCAGCAGCTTAAATCAGGCAGGGGGCGCGAACACTGAAGCTTTCTTT
clone_size: .
v_call: TRBV7-2
d_call: TRBD1
j_call: TRBJ1-1

cdr3_aa: CASRPGTSGNLGPQFF
cdr3_nt: TGTGCCAGCAGGCCCGGGACTAGCGGGAATCTCGGCCCTCAGTTCTTC
clone_size: .
v_call: TRBV7-9
d_call: TRBD2
j_call: TRBJ2-1

cdr3_aa: CATRQALNTEAFF
cdr3_nt: TGCGCCACCCGACAGGCACTGAACACTGAAGCTTTCTTT
clone_size: .
v_call: TRBV10-1
d_call: .
j_call: TRBJ1-1

cdr3_aa: CASKDPSGNTIYF
cdr3_nt: TGCGCCAGCAAGGACCCCTCTGGAAACACCATATATTTT
clone_size: few
v_call: TRBV5-1
d_call: .
j_call: TRBJ1-3

cdr3_aa: CASSRDRTAYEQYF
cdr3_nt: TGTGCCAGTAGTAGGGACCGAACCGCCTACGAGCAGTACTTC
clone_size: few
v_call: TRBV19
d_call: .
j_call: TRBJ2-7

cdr3_aa: CSVEHDRGNYEQYF
cdr3_nt: TGCAGCGTTGAACACGACAGGGGTAACTACGAGCAGTACTTC
clone_size: .
v_call: TRBV29-1
d_call: TRBD1
j_call: TRBJ2-7

cdr3_aa: CASSQRGRVETQYF
cdr3_nt: TGCGCCAGCAGCCAAAGGGGGCGCGTGGAGACCCAGTACTTC
clone_size: .
v_call: TRBV4-1
d_call: TRBD1
j_call: TRBJ2-5

cdr3_aa: CASSLEQTYNSPLHF
cdr3_nt: TGTGCCAGCAGCTTGGAGCAAACCTATAATTCACCCCTCCACTTT
clone_size: .
v_call: TRBV5-5
d_call: .
j_call: TRBJ1-6

cdr3_aa: CASSVVLGGGEQFF
cdr3_nt: TGTGCCAGCAGCGTAGTACTGGGCGGCGGGGAGCAGTTCTTC
clone_size: .
v_call: TRBV9
d_call: .
j_call: TRBJ2-1

cdr3_aa: CASSEATTSIPVGEQFF
cdr3_nt: TGCGCCAGCAGTGAGGCTACGACTAGTATCCCCGTTGGTGAGCAGTTCTTC
clone_size: .
v_call: TRBV10-2
d_call: .
j_call: TRBJ2-1

cdr3_aa: CASSTGGLAYEQFF
cdr3_nt: TGTGCCAGCAGCACGGGGGGACTAGCCTATGAGCAGTTCTTC
clone_size: .
v_call: TRBV5-8
d_call: TRBD2
j_call: TRBJ2-1

cdr3_aa: CASSSRTATSGNTIYF
cdr3_nt: TGTGCCAGCAGCTCCCGGACCGCAACCTCTGGAAACACCATATATTTT
clone_size: once
v_call: TRBV7-8
d_call: .
j_call: TRBJ1-3

cdr3_aa: CASSDPQGASHPPLHF
cdr3_nt: TGTGCCAGCAGTGACCCACAGGGGGCAAGTCATCCCCCCCTCCACTTT
clone_size: .
v_call: TRBV6-1
d_call: TRBD1
j_call: TRBJ1-6

cdr3_aa: CASSPDGASGSTGELFF
cdr3_nt: TGTGCCAGCAGCCCCGACGGGGCTAGCGGGAGCACCGGGGAGCTGTTTTTT
clone_size: .
v_call: TRBV11-3
d_call: TRBD2
j_call: TRBJ2-2

cdr3_aa: CAWRGDSGANVLTF
cdr3_nt: TGTGCCTGGAGGGGGGACTCTGGGGCCAACGTCCTGACTTTC
clone_size: .
v_call: TRBV30
d_call: .
j_call: TRBJ2-6

cdr3_aa: CASKPGPFYGYTF
cdr3_nt: TGTGCCAGCAAACCCGGACCCTTCTATGGCTACACCTTC
clone_size: few
v_call: TRBV5-6
d_call: .
j_call: TRBJ1-2

cdr3_aa: CASSSTGTASRGETQYF
cdr3_nt: TGTGCCAGCAGTTCAACCGGGACAGCCTCCCGGGGGGAGACCCAGTACTTC
clone_size: .
v_call: TRBV28
d_call: .
j_call: TRBJ2-5

cdr3_aa: CASILDSSSYNEQFF
cdr3_nt: TGCGCCAGCATCTTGGACAGTAGCTCCTACAATGAGCAGTTCTTC
clone_size: .
v_call: TRBV5-1
d_call: .
j_call: TRBJ2-1

cdr3_aa: CASSPTSGFYNEQFF
cdr3_nt: TGTGCCAGCAGCCCTACTAGCGGGTTTTACAATGAGCAGTTCTTC
clone_size: .
v_call: TRBV7-9
d_call: TRBD2
j_call: TRBJ2-1

cdr3_aa: CASSFGTGTGNTGELFF
cdr3_nt: TGCGCCAGCAGCTTCGGAACCGGGACAGGGAATACCGGGGAGCTGTTTTTT
clone_size: .
v_call: TRBV5-1
d_call: TRBD1
j_call: TRBJ2-2

cdr3_aa: CASSLSGVHTDTQYF
cdr3_nt: TGTGCCAGCAGCCTGAGCGGCGTCCACACAGATACGCAGTATTTT
clone_size: .
v_call: TRBV5-6
d_call: .
j_call: TRBJ2-3

cdr3_aa: CASSAVGSMRKIYGYTF
cdr3_nt: TGTGCCAGCAGTGCCGTGGGCTCTATGCGAAAGATCTATGGCTACACCTTC
clone_size: .
v_call: TRBV6-1
d_call: .
j_call: TRBJ1-2

cdr3_aa: CASSFPLAGDTDTQYF
cdr3_nt: TGTGCCAGCAGCTTCCCACTAGCGGGAGATACAGATACGCAGTATTTT
clone_size: .
v_call: TRBV7-2
d_call: TRBD2
j_call: TRBJ2-3

cdr3_aa: CASSSAGTSGTDTQYF
cdr3_nt: TGTGCCAGCAGCTCCGCCGGGACTAGCGGCACAGATACGCAGTATTTT
clone_size: .
v_call: TRBV11-3
d_call: TRBD2
j_call: TRBJ2-3

cdr3_aa: CALRTANYGYTF
cdr3_nt: TGTGCCCTTCGGACAGCTAACTATGGCTACACCTTC
clone_size: once
v_call: TRBV19
d_call: .
j_call: TRBJ1-2

cdr3_aa: CASSPTRRPTDTQYF
cdr3_nt: TGTGCCAGCAGTCCGACACGGAGGCCCACAGATACGCAGTATTTT
clone_size: .
v_call: TRBV27
d_call: .
j_call: TRBJ2-3

cdr3_aa: CASSALVTDTQYF
cdr3_nt: TGTGCCAGCTCAGCGCTGGTCACAGATACGCAGTATTTT
clone_size: few
v_call: TRBV18
d_call: .
j_call: TRBJ2-3

cdr3_aa: CASSVGTKDTEAFF
cdr3_nt: TGTGCCAGCAGCGTGGGGACAAAGGACACTGAAGCTTTCTTT
clone_size: once
v_call: TRBV9
d_call: .
j_call: TRBJ1-1

cdr3_aa: CASSLRDGSSTDTQYF
cdr3_nt: TGTGCCAGCAGCTTGCGAGACGGTTCTAGCACAGATACGCAGTATTTT
clone_size: .
v_call: TRBV7-8
d_call: .
j_call: TRBJ2-3

cdr3_aa: CAISPDREGETQYF
cdr3_nt: TGTGCCATCAGTCCCGACAGGGAAGGAGAGACCCAGTACTTC
clone_size: .
v_call: TRBV10-3
d_call: TRBD1
j_call: TRBJ2-5

cdr3_aa: CASSFLGGTAYNEQFF
cdr3_nt: TGTGCCAGCAGTTTTTTAGGCGGAACGGCCTACAATGAGCAGTTCTTC
clone_size: .
v_call: TRBV28
d_call: .
j_call: TRBJ2-1

cdr3_aa: CASSPSASGGHNEQFF
cdr3_nt: TGCGCCAGCAGCCCCTCCGCTAGCGGGGGCCACAATGAGCAGTTCTTC
clone_size: .
v_call: TRBV5-1
d_call: TRBD2
j_call: TRBJ2-1

cdr3_aa: CASNPLTMNTEAFF
cdr3_nt: TGCGCCAGCAACCCTCTAACCATGAACACTGAAGCTTTCTTT
clone_size: .
v_call: TRBV5-1
d_call: .
j_call: TRBJ1-1

cdr3_aa: CAWSVRDREGSYTF
cdr3_nt: TGTGCCTGGAGTGTCCGGGACAGGGAGGGGAGCTACACCTTC
clone_size: .
v_call: TRBV30
d_call: TRBD1
j_call: TRBJ1-2

cdr3_aa: CASSTLGGQENYEQYF
cdr3_nt: TGTGCCAGTAGTACCCTTGGGGGACAGGAGAACTACGAGCAGTACTTC
clone_size: few
v_call: TRBV19
d_call: TRBD1
j_call: TRBJ2-7

cdr3_aa: CASRLGKSDYGYTF
cdr3_nt: TGTGCCAGCAGATTAGGAAAGTCGGACTATGGCTACACCTTC
clone_size: .
v_call: TRBV6-6
d_call: .
j_call: TRBJ1-2

cdr3_aa: CASSETGDQPQHF
cdr3_nt: TGTGCCAGCAGCGAAACAGGGGATCAGCCCCAGCATTTT
clone_size: few
v_call: TRBV6-1
d_call: TRBD1
j_call: TRBJ1-5

cdr3_aa: CASSSLEGRGINEQFF
cdr3_nt: TGTGCCAGCAGCTCCCTTGAGGGTCGGGGTATCAATGAGCAGTTCTTC
clone_size: few
v_call: TRBV11-2
d_call: .
j_call: TRBJ2-1

cdr3_aa: CASSHTGISYEQYF
cdr3_nt: TGTGCCAGCAGCCATACAGGGATCTCCTACGAGCAGTACTTC
clone_size: few
v_call: TRBV7-9
d_call: .
j_call: TRBJ2-7

cdr3_aa: CASSQDWGRVNEKLFF
cdr3_nt: TGCGCCAGCAGCCAAGATTGGGGGAGGGTTAATGAAAAACTGTTTTTT
clone_size: .
v_call: TRBV4-3
d_call: .
j_call: TRBJ1-4